The present TCR beta chain was sequenced within a study of cytomegalovirus exposure and HLA in healthy donors (dated 2017 in TCRdb). Background for the entire study: According to an earlier analysis of a few hundred of the donors, some 170 million T cells yielded 90 million to 130 million unique TCR beta sequences and 276 Gb of sequence data. About 300 gigabases of sequencing data and around 87 million unique TCR sequences were included in an early release covering 550 to 800 HLA-typed donors. Among the roughly 430 genotyped donors, around 81% belonged to the genetic ancestry cluster associated with self-reported Caucasian donors. The study aimed to test whether cataloging public T cell receptors could reveal signatures of past pathogen exposure. Using immunosequencing, the study profiled T cell repertoires from some 670 subjects and related those repertoires to cytomegalovirus serostatus. A separate validation cohort of more than 100 different subjects was used in addition to the approximately 610-subject first cohort. To predict cytomegalovirus infection status, the study combined high-throughput TCR immunosequencing, statistical association of individual TCRs with disease status, and machine learning. In a later analysis, previously published TCR beta repertoires from 500 to 750 donors were re-analyzed and high-resolution HLA genotyping was added so that TCR occurrence patterns could be studied. Rather than drawing on any new phenotypic data, the later analysis identified candidate immune exposures from TCR beta sequences and the way those sequences occurred across donors. An earlier analysis of approximately 500 of the donors applied high-throughput TCR beta sequencing to assess whether each TCR beta V gene segment acted as functional or pseudogenic. Donor age, sex, ethnicity and CMV serostatus were collected together with the repertoire data. A later genetic analysis used genome-wide SNP genotypes for about 60% of the roughly 700 donors, treating that subset as a discovery cohort. All discovery cohort repertoires had been generated using a single sequencing platform. HLA typing covered class I and class II loci at four-digit resolution. Typing coverage differed by locus: A, B, C, DRB1 and DQB1 were typed in roughly 620-630 donors, DQA1 in 500 to 550, DPA1 in some 610, and DPB1 in roughly 450. Four or five DR-DQ haplotypes were handled as single units for association and clustering, since linkage in the cohort was strong. Across 300 to 500 genotyped donors of the cohort, an average of about 220,000 unique TCR beta nucleotide sequences per donor were sequenced, and approximately 17% of those sequences were non-productive. General conclusions and limits of the study: In a later analysis, HLA-associated TCR beta chains showed more clonal expansion and lower generation probabilities than non-associated chains that were equally common. Because HLA typing was unavailable for some donors at each locus, only the typed subset was used in association tests. In the study, around 150 TCR beta chains were listed as associated with cytomegalovirus. Most TCR sequences were observed very rarely across donors, whereas some public TCRs were present in many individuals. A later analysis found that most CMV-associated TCR beta chains appeared HLA-restricted, with HLA associations seemingly driven largely by CMV exposure. Cytomegalovirus status was reported to be diagnosed by the classifier with high specificity and sensitivity in both the original and validation cohorts. Correlated functional status among segregating V segments might be attributable to linkage disequilibrium, but an unknown experimental factor could not be ruled out. In a later analysis, the rate of TCR association differed among HLA loci, with DRB1 alleles having the most associated TCRs and HLA-C alleles having the fewest. For the cohort, immune exposure information was limited to CMV serostatus. Assigning TCR associations to individual alleles was difficult when HLA alleles, especially DR and DQ, strongly co-occurred. Because the 87-base-pair reads could not distinguish some IMGT-functional V segments, including TRBV6-2 and TRBV6-3, those segments were excluded. In a later genetic analysis, fewer N-insertions in productive TCRs were reported among donors in an Asian-associated ancestry cluster than the approximately 710-donor mean. The cohort was sequenced for TCR beta chains only, and without alpha or paired-chain data the features that could be detected were limited. A later analysis associated about 17,000 TCR beta sequences with specific HLA alleles at a false discovery rate of 0.05. According to a later analysis, parvovirus B19, influenza, CMV and Epstein-Barr virus appeared linked to several top co-occurrence clusters. The presence/absence analyses assumed that sequencing depth was roughly uniform across donors, and that assumption may not be true. The sequencing pipeline was judged likely to have produced a cluster of highly shared sequence variants as a technical artifact. A further reported finding was that TCR beta sequences accurately predicted the HLA-A and HLA-B alleles for most subjects in the first cohort. According to the authors, the approach could potentially be generalized to other disease states and immunological phenotypes. In vitro tests confirmed that a few of the cytomegalovirus-associated TCR beta chains recognize cytomegalovirus antigens. In an earlier analysis of about 550 of the donors, most TCR beta V segments were observed in productive rearrangements about 87% or about 30% of the time, broadly matching IMGT annotations. V-gene and J-gene trimming of TCR beta chains was associated with a missense DCLRE1C variant in a later genetic analysis, and the association was replicated in an independent cohort. The earlier analysis of approximately 560 of the donors excluded seventeen rarely observed V segments, including chromosome 9 orphons, because counts were too low.

Compared with germline, V lacks 1 base and J lacks 1 base; bases without a gene match: 7. The CDR3 spans 18 residues, from the cysteine through the phenylalanine. This entry keeps only the CDR3 DNA: 54 bases, framed from base 1. In the germline V gene, CDR1 corresponds to SGDLS and CDR2 to YYNGEE. This clone appeared once. This receptor's antigen is unknown. One base away there is no much larger clone; base qualities are not given. The cohort was made up of 500 to 800 healthy bone marrow donors. At the time of sampling, every cohort member was nominally healthy, though immune exposures that went unrecorded were likely present. The donor was CMV seronegative and belonged to the group of several hundred seronegative cohort members. A peripheral blood sample was collected from each donor, and TCR beta sequencing was performed on peripheral blood mononuclear cells. Genomic DNA was extracted from the blood cell samples with the Qiagen DNeasy Blood Extraction Kit.

Libraries came from the immunoSEQ multiplex PCR assay. A mixture of 60 forward primers for TCR Vbeta segments and 13 reverse primers for TCR Jbeta segments was used in the multiplex PCR. The CDR3 region of rearranged TCR beta genes was amplified from genomic DNA by a multiplex PCR assay. On the Illumina HiSeq System, the amplified TCR beta libraries were sequenced as 87-base-pair reads. Under the source paper's analysis protocol: A later analysis counted about 82 million unique TCR beta chains across the 650 to 800 repertoires, and 9 million to 14 million of these chains were shared by at least two donors. Raw reads were error-corrected and collapsed into unique sequences by a nearest-neighbor algorithm in which closely related sequences were merged to remove PCR and sequencing errors. Alignment of CDR3 sequences to IMGT reference sequences was used to assign V, D and J gene segments. For a sequence to be retained, a match of at least six nucleotides was required to both a V gene segment and a J gene segment. A rearrangement counted as productive if the CDR3 had no stop codons and remained in frame with V and J, and every other rearrangement counted as non-productive. Following IMGT convention, CDR3 was defined as the stretch from the second conserved V-encoded cysteine to the conserved J-encoded phenylalanine. The earlier analysis of approximately 590 of the donors excluded any sequence lacking an unambiguous match to a single V gene segment. An earlier analysis of a few hundred of the donors classified V segments as functional when productive rearrangements were above 56.7% and as segregating when the standard deviation between donors was above 5%. A statistical classification framework was developed to diagnose cytomegalovirus status using the catalog of TCR beta chain sequences. In a later analysis, V and J genes were assigned by comparing TCR nucleotide sequences against IMGT/GENE-DB human TR gene sequences. The TCRdist pipeline was used in a later analysis to assign CDR3 sequences and most-parsimonious VDJ recombination scenarios. In a later analysis, each TCR beta chain was defined by its CDR3 amino acid sequence together with its V-gene family, and reads lacking a unique V-gene family were excluded. To address suspected cross-contamination and a sequencing artifact, a later analysis removed approximately 600 highly shared, low-generation-probability nucleotide sequences. In a later analysis, a clonal expansion index was calculated for each public chain from normalized within-repertoire ranks of inferred template counts. Generation probabilities in a later analysis came from a VDJ recombination model fitted to out-of-frame rearrangements, and those results were checked against IGoR. Hypergeometric tests were used in a later analysis to score TCR-TCR, TCR-HLA and TCR-CMV co-occurrence, with a repertoire-size bias correction applied to the TCR pairs. A later analysis estimated false discovery rates by permuting HLA or CMV assignments 20 times. A later analysis grouped co-occurring TCRs with DBSCAN, adding TCRdist sequence similarity when clustering within HLA-allele-positive subsets. For co-occurrence clustering, repertoires with fewer than 30,000 or more than 120,000 public chains were excluded, along with several repertoires with anomalous nucleotide sharing. TCRdb provides this immuneACCESS table in a form limited to in-frame rearrangements. Some clones are lacking; in checked studies, under half of them reflect an unresolved V gene, and why the rest are absent is not known. D and trimming were read from the DNA, whereas the V and J calls and clone size are those reported in that table. Recorded for this sample are approximately 140,000 clones; roughly 73% of them occurred a single time. The top ten hold over 3% of the sample.

The rearrangement joined TRBV9 to TRBJ2-3; 12 central bases correspond to TRBD2. Source material: PBMCs. The origin of this receptor is a man aged 40-49 years in good health and CMV-seronegative. The CDR3 amino acid sequence is: CASSVPLAGGPGTDTQYF. The DNA reads TGTGCCAGCAGCGTACCGCTAGCGGGGGGGCCTGGCACAGATACGCAGTATTTT.